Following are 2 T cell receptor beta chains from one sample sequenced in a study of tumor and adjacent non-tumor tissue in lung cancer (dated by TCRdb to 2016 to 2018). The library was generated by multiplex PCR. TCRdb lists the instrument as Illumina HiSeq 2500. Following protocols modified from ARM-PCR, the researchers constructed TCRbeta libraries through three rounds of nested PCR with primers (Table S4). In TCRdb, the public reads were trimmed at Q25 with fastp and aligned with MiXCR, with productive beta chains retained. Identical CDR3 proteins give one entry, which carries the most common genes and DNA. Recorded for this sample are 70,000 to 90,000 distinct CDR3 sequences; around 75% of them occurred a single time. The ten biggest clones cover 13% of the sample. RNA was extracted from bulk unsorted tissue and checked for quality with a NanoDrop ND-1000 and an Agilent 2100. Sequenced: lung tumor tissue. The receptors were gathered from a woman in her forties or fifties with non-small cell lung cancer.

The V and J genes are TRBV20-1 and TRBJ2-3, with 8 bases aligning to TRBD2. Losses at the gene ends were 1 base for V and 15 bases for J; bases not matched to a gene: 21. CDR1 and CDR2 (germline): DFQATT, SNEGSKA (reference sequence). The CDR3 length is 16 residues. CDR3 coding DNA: TGCAGTGCTAGAGGCGTGGTAGCGGGGCTCACAGATACCCATTATTTT. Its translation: CSARGVVAGLTDTHYF.

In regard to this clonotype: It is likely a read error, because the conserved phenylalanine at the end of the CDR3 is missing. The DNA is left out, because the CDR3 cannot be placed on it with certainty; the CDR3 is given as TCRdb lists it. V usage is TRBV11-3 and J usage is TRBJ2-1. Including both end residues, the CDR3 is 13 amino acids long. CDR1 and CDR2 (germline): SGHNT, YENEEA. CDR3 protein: CASSLDWNNEQFL.